These 19 T cell receptor beta chains share one sample of origin, sequenced in a study of blood T cell repertoires in COVID-19. Assay used: immunoSEQ multiplex PCR; TCRdb lists only in-frame clones, some missing. The data hold some 270,000 clones, with 89% observed a single time. The sample taken for sequencing was peripheral blood. The source is a woman in her thirties or forties who had recovered from COVID-19.

The chain links TRBV9 to TRBJ2-7; 8 nucleotides line up with TRBD2. This CDR3 contains 17 residues. V gave up 0 bases and J gave up 0 bases; unmatched junction bases: 8. CDR1 is SGDLS, CDR2 YYNGEE, per germline. This chain's CDR3 is CASSVEASGSISYEQYV. The CDR3 DNA follows: TGTGCCAGCAGCGTAGAGGCTAGCGGGTCTATCTCCTACGAGCAGTACGTC.

The chain uses TRBV7-7 and TRBJ2-2, with D uncertain. The CDR3 sequence is 14 residues long. Germline lookup yields CDR1 SSHAT and CDR2 FNYEAQ (reference sequence). V was trimmed by 1 base and J by 2 bases, leaving 5 bases between them. CDR3 amino acids: CASSLGANTGELFF. CDR3 sequence (DNA): TGTGCCAGCAGCTTAGGAGCCAACACCGGGGAGCTGTTTTTT.

This clone came up a few times. This sequence joins TRBV5-3 and TRBJ2-7; TRBD2 matches 13 bases. TRBV5-3 is an open reading frame whose function is uncertain. Germline trimming cut 4 bases from V and 5 bases from J; bases unmatched to any gene: 6. The CDR3 covers 15 residues. The CDR3 here is CARSIRLAGGNEQYV. CDR3 in DNA: TGTGCCAGAAGCATTCGACTAGCGGGAGGAAACGAGCAGTACGTC.

This clone appeared a few times. The V and J genes are TRBV14 and TRBJ2-1, with D possibly TRBD1 on 6 matching bases. The V end lost 3 bases, the J end lost 9 bases, and 15 bases lay between the germline ends. The CDR3 runs to 14 residues. Per the germline V gene, CDR1 is SGHDN and CDR2 is FVKESK. The CDR3 DNA reads as TGTGCCAGCAGCCAGGCAAACAGGGTTCTTGAGCAGTTCTTC. It translates to CASSQANRVLEQFF. Supplemented by reference TRBV14 and TRBJ2-1, the full variable domain reads EAGVTQFPSHSVIEKGQTVTLRCDPISGHDNLYWYRRVMGKEIKFLLHFVKESKQDESGMPNNRFLAERTGGTYSTLKVQPAELEDSGVYFCASSQANRVLEQFFGPGTRLTVL.

The chain uses TRBV5-8 and TRBJ2-5, with a tentative D call TRBD1 (5 bases). The V end was cut by 1 base, the J end by 1 base, with 17 bases between. Germline V gene data show CDR1 as SGHTS and CDR2 as YDEGEE. The CDR3 is made up of 17 amino acids. Written as DNA, the CDR3 is TGTGCCAGCAGCTTGATTTTGACAGTGCCCCTCCAAGAGACCCAGTACTTC. It is translated as CASSLILTVPLQETQYF.

This clone was seen a single time. The genes are TRBV27 and TRBJ1-1; TRBD1 aligns across 9 bases. CDR3 length: 15 residues. J gave up 1 base and V 5 bases, and 5 bases lay outside the gene matches. Germline lookup yields CDR1 MNHEY and CDR2 SMNVEV (reference sequence). The DNA of the CDR3 is TGTGCCAGCAGTGGTTACAGGGGGCGGAACACTGAAGCTTTCTTT. It translates to CASSGYRGRNTEAFF.

The chain employs TRBV3-1 (or the pseudogene TRBV3-2) and TRBJ1-1; possible D gene TRBD1, 6 bases. Looked up from germline, CDR1 is LGHDT and CDR2 is YNNKEL (reference sequence). The CDR3 extends over 13 amino acids. The V gene lost 0 bases and the J gene lost 8 bases, with 10 bases spanning the gap. Written as DNA, the CDR3 is TGTGCCAGCAGCCAAGATGAGGGGGTGGAAGCTTTCTTT. This translates into CASSQDEGVEAFF.

The chain uses TRBV6-2 or TRBV6-3 and TRBJ1-2; tentatively, D is TRBD1 (5 bases). The ends were cut back, 2 bases at V and 8 bases at J, with 12 bases in the middle. Germline V gives CDR1 MNHEY, CDR2 SVGEGT. This CDR3 contains 13 residues. The CDR3 region is CASSYGGDDGYTF. The CDR3 DNA follows: TGTGCCAGCAGTTACGGGGGGGACGACGGCTACACCTTC.

The rearrangement links TRBV6-2 or TRBV6-3 to TRBJ1-2; no clear D gene. Germline values: CDR1 MNHEY, CDR2 SVGEGT. Trimming pared 5 bases from V and 2 bases from J, leaving 15 bases between. The CDR3 sequence is 15 residues long. CDR3 DNA sequence: TGTGCCAGCAGTGACCTAATTGGAGGGAACTATGGCTACACCTTC. Encoded protein: CASSDLIGGNYGYTF.

J is TRBJ1-1 and V is TRBV3-1 (or the pseudogene TRBV3-2); a possible D gene is TRBD1 (5 bases). Trimming removed 5 bases at V and 5 bases at J, with 15 bases between. This CDR3 has 14 amino acids. Germline V gives CDR1 LGHDT, CDR2 YNNKEL (reference sequence). CDR3 region: CASSSISGGTEAFF. CDR3 bases: TGTGCCAGCAGCAGCATCTCGGGGGGGACTGAAGCTTTCTTT.

The CDR3 sequence is CASRPIDRVELFF. For the CDR3, the DNA is TGTGCCAGCAGACCAATCGACAGGGTTGAACTGTTTTTT. The V call is TRBV7-9, the J call TRBJ1-4, with 7 bases fitting TRBD1. Germline lookup yields CDR1 SEHNR and CDR2 FQNEAQ (reference sequence). This CDR3 is built from 13 residues. The J segment lost 12 bases and the V segment lost 6 bases, leaving 10 bases of the junction unmatched.

The genes are TRBV7-6 and TRBJ1-1; no clear D gene. Germline V CDR1 and CDR2: SGHVS, FNYEAQ. The CDR3 has 17 residues. With 1 base removed from V and 4 bases from J, the gap between germline ends came to 19 bases. The CDR3 DNA sequence: TGTGCCAGCAGCTTAGTGGAGACGGCGGAGGTGGGCACTGAAGCTTTCTTT. The encoded protein is CASSLVETAEVGTEAFF.

The chain has TRBV11-1 and TRBJ2-2; 8 nucleotides align to TRBD1. The germline gives CDR1 SGHAT, CDR2 FQDESV (reference sequence). The CDR3 has 12 amino acids. Trimming took 11 bases from V and 6 from J; bases not matched to a gene: 5. As DNA, the CDR3 is TGTGCCGGGGGACAGGCTTCCGGGGAGCTGTTTTTT. Amino acid sequence: CAGGQASGELFF.

The rearrangement uses TRBV27 and TRBJ2-3; maybe TRBD1 (6 bases). Trimming took 10 bases from V and 1 from J, leaving 18 bases between them. Germline values: CDR1 MNHEY, CDR2 SMNVEV (reference sequence). The CDR3 has 15 amino acids. The CDR3 region is CATRPGGVGTDTQYF. In nucleotides, the CDR3 is TGTGCCACCCGGCCTGGGGGCGTCGGCACAGATACGCAGTATTTT.

In nucleotides, the CDR3 is TGTGCCAGCAGCTTAGTCGGGGAGACCCAGTACTTC. Amino acids: CASSLVGETQYF. The rearrangement joins TRBV7-6 to TRBJ2-5; D call uncertain. Trimming pared 1 base from V and 5 bases from J, leaving 5 bases between. In germline, CDR1 is SGHVS, CDR2 FNYEAQ. The length of the CDR3 is 12 residues.

V gene TRBV3-1 (or the pseudogene TRBV3-2) combines with J gene TRBJ1-2; D gene unclear. This CDR3 contains 14 residues. Trimming removed 0 bases at V and 8 bases at J, with 13 bases between. Germline V gene lookup returns CDR1 LGHDT and CDR2 YNNKEL (reference sequence). CDR3 region: CASSQDSGIGGYTF. The DNA of the CDR3 is TGTGCCAGCAGCCAAGATTCCGGGATTGGGGGCTACACCTTC.

This clone has more than one count but fewer than ten. This chain links TRBV19 with TRBJ2-3; 9 nucleotides match TRBD2. Germline V gives CDR1 LNHDA, CDR2 SQIVND (reference sequence). The junction had 9 bases not matched to a gene; V was cut back by 0 bases and J by 2 bases. The CDR3 is made up of 18 amino acids. In nucleotides, the CDR3 is TGTGCCAGTAGTATAGATCTGGCTAGCGGGATAACCACAGATACGCAGTATTTT. The encoded protein is CASSIDLASGITTDTQYF.

This sequence joins TRBV9 and TRBJ2-1, with D possibly matching TRBD1 (6 bases). V was pared by 7 bases and J by 0 bases, with 23 bases between. The germline V gene encodes CDR1 SGDLS and CDR2 YYNGEE. The CDR3 covers 18 residues. The CDR3 region is CASSPWDDRTSSYNEQFF. Here the CDR3 DNA reads TGTGCCAGCTCTCCGTGGGATGACAGGACGAGCTCCTACAATGAGCAGTTCTTC.

A note on this clone: Given a much more abundant clone one base away, this may be a read error. The rearrangement joins TRBV27 to TRBJ1-4, with 7 bases aligning to TRBD1. J gave up 8 bases and V 3 bases, and 0 bases lay outside the gene matches. The CDR3 has 12 residues. Looked up from germline, CDR1 is MNHEY and CDR2 is SMNVEV (reference sequence). The CDR3 reads CASSLDREKLFF. The CDR3 nucleotides read TGTGCCAGCAGTTTGGACAGGGAAAAACTGTTTTTT.